This T cell receptor beta chain was observed in a study of shared clonotypes between healthy human individuals. Overall study findings and caveats: Clonotypes shared by all four sorted-subset donors had higher generation probabilities than non-shared clonotypes. Rarefaction showed sorted-subset sequencing was incomplete despite large depth.

The CDR3 extends over 14 amino acids. The germline V gene encodes CDR1 SNHLY and CDR2 FYNNEI. J gave up 2 bases and V 3 bases, and 2 bases lay outside the gene matches. Data came from immunoSEQ multiplex PCR; TCRdb stores just in-frame clones and leaves some out. The data contain 2,500,000 or so clones, 90% to 95% of them singletons. Donors, without exception, were Caucasian adults residing in Nashville, Tennessee. With regard to this clone: What it binds is unknown.

Sequencing used naive CD4+ T cells sorted from blood. Sample subset: CD45RA+ positively selected. The chain carries TRBV2 and TRBJ2-7; 9 bases align to TRBD2. The TCR comes from a young man in good health. The CDR3 bases are TGTGCCAGCAGTGAGCGGGAGGGTCCCTACGAGCAGTACTTC. Protein sequence: CASSEREGPYEQYF. The complete variable domain, with remaining parts taken from reference TRBV2 and TRBJ2-7, reads EPEVTQTPSHQVTQMGQEVILRCVPISNHLYFYWYRQILGQKVEFLVSFYNNEISEKSEIFDDQFSVERPDGSNFTLKIRSTKLEDSAMYFCASSEREGPYEQYFGPGTRLTVT.